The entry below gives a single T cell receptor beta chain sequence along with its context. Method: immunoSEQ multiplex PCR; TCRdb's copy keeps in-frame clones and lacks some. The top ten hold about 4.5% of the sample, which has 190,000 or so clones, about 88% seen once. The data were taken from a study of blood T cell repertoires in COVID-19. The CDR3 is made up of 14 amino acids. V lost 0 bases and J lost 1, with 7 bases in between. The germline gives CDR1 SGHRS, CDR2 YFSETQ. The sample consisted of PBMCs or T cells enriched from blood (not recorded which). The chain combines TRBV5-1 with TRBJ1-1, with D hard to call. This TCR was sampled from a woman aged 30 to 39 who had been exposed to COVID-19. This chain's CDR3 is CASSLGTSNTEAFF. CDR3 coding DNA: TGCGCCAGCAGCTTGGGCACTTCGAACACTGAAGCTTTCTTT.